Below are 23 T cell receptor beta chains sequenced from a single sample in a study of CD8 T cells in Susac syndrome. RNA, at about 0.45 to 1 ug, was reverse transcribed with random hexamers. TCRdb re-called the immunoSEQ multiplex PCR reads with MiXCR, one entry per CDR3 protein. The table shows some 450,000 distinct CDR3 sequences, with more than 70% occurring only once. The sample was CD8+ T cells from PBMCs. These receptors were collected from a human donor with multiple sclerosis.

The chain recombines TRBV20-1 with TRBJ2-7, with a tentative D call TRBD1 (6 bases). This CDR3 contains 15 residues. The V and J ends lost 0 bases and 0 bases respectively, with 12 bases between them. In germline, CDR1 is DFQATT, CDR2 SNEGSKA (reference sequence). CDR3 amino acids: CSARDVVDSSYEQYF. The CDR3 DNA follows: TGCAGTGCTAGAGATGTGGTGGACAGCTCCTACGAGCAGTACTTC.

The chain links TRBV28 to TRBJ1-2, with 12 positions matching TRBD1. J lost 3 bases, V lost 4 bases, and 9 bases had no gene match. The CDR3 is made up of 17 amino acids. The germline CDR1 and CDR2 sequences are MDHEN and SYDVKM. The chain's CDR3 is CASSSPGQGAGDYGYTF. The CDR3 coding sequence is TGTGCCAGCAGTTCGCCGGGACAGGGGGCCGGGGACTATGGCTACACCTTC.

The chain carries TRBV27 and TRBJ2-7; unclear D gene. Germline V gives CDR1 MNHEY, CDR2 SMNVEV (reference sequence). There are 12 residues in the CDR3. The V gene lost 5 bases and the J gene lost 7 bases, with 12 bases spanning the gap. CDR3 in amino acids: CASSPTRNEQYF. The CDR3 DNA reads TGTGCCAGCAGTCCCACCCGGAATGAGCAGTACTTC.

The CDR3 DNA sequence: TGCGCCAGCAGCCATCCCCCAGGGGCCGTGAACACTGAAGCTTTCTTT. Translated: CASSHPPGAVNTEAFF. The V gene is TRBV4-1, the J gene TRBJ1-1, with D possibly being TRBD1 (6 bases). V was pared by 3 bases and J by 0 bases, with 14 bases between. CDR1 MGHRA and CDR2 YSYEKL come from the germline V gene. The length of the CDR3 is 16 residues.

The chain carries TRBV6-5 and TRBJ2-7, with D perhaps TRBD2 (6 bases). Per germline, CDR1 MNHEY and CDR2 SVGAGI. The CDR3 contains 16 residues. The germline V and J ends were trimmed by 0 bases and 4 bases, with 16 bases remaining between them. The CDR3 coding sequence is TGTGCCAGCAGTTACTCGATATTAGCGGAATTATACGAGCAGTACTTC. As protein: CASSYSILAELYEQYF.

The V and J genes are TRBV30 and TRBJ2-1; TRBD2 matches 7 bases. J gave up 6 bases and V 0 bases, and 2 bases lay outside the gene matches. Germline V gene sequence: CDR1 GTSNPN, CDR2 SVGIG (reference sequence). This CDR3 has 13 residues. CDR3 sequence (DNA): TGTGCCTGGAGTGTGGGAGGGATCAATGAGCAGTTCTTC. It yields the protein CAWSVGGINEQFF. Full variable domain (rest looked up from reference TRBV30 and TRBJ2-1): SQTIHQWPATLVQPVGSPLSLECTVEGTSNPNLYWYRQAAGRGLQLLFYSVGIGQISSEVPQNLSASRPQDRQFILSSKKLLLSDSGFYLCAWSVGGINEQFFGPGTRLTVL.

In nucleotides, the CDR3 is TGTGCCAGCAGCTTATTTCTTTGGCCAGGAGCTAACTATGGCTACACCTTC. Amino acid sequence: CASSLFLWPGANYGYTF. V gene TRBV7-6 combines with J gene TRBJ1-2; D is undetermined. V dropped 2 bases and J dropped 0 bases, with 16 bases sitting between them. The length of the CDR3 is 17 residues. The germline CDR1 and CDR2 sequences are SGHVS and FNYEAQ.

The gene calls are TRBV2 and TRBJ1-5; no firm D call. CDR3 length: 14 residues. Deletions cut 3 bases from V and 0 bases from J, with 6 bases between. Germline CDR1 is SNHLY and CDR2 is FYNNEI. The CDR3 sequence: CASSEGNSNQPQHF. The DNA of the CDR3 is TGTGCCAGCAGTGAGGGGAATAGCAATCAGCCCCAGCATTTT.

The chain uses TRBV28 and TRBJ2-1, with D perhaps matching TRBD1 (6 bases). V was shortened by 2 bases and J by 1 base, with 9 bases between the two germline ends. Germline V gives CDR1 MDHEN, CDR2 SYDVKM. The CDR3 consists of 15 residues. Here the CDR3 DNA reads TGTGCCAGCAGTTTAGTGGGGGCATCCTACAATGAGCAGTTCTTC. Translating gives CASSLVGASYNEQFF. Together with reference TRBV28 and TRBJ2-1, the CDR3 gives the full variable domain: DVKVTQSSRYLVKRTGEKVFLECVQDMDHENMFWYRQDPGLGLRLIYFSYDVKMKEKGDIPEGYSVSREKKERFSLILESASTNQTSMYLCASSLVGASYNEQFFGPGTRLTVL.

There are a few counts of this clonotype. One end of the junction fails to match germline, which may point to a read error. This sequence joins TRBV6-1 and TRBJ1-2, with D tentatively TRBD1 (6 bases). Germline V lookup: CDR1 MNHNS, CDR2 SASEGT. The CDR3 extends over 15 amino acids. CDR3 loop: CASRTGTLSDYGHTF. The CDR3 nucleotides are TGTGCCAGCAGGACAGGAACACTGTCTGACTATGGCCACACCTTC.

The rearrangement uses TRBV20-1 and TRBJ2-1, with D unresolved. The ends were cut back, 3 bases at V and 9 bases at J, with 15 bases in the middle. Germline lookup yields CDR1 DFQATT and CDR2 SNEGSKA (reference sequence). The CDR3 consists of 13 residues. Written as DNA, the CDR3 is TGCAGTGCTAGGCATATTGAGGAGACTGAGCAGTTCTTC. Its translation: CSARHIEETEQFF.

The genes are TRBV6-5 and TRBJ2-1; D possibly corresponds to TRBD1 (5 bases). V lost 5 bases, J lost 0 bases, and 11 bases lay in between. The CDR3 is 15 residues long. The germline CDR1 and CDR2 sequences are MNHEY and SVGAGI. CDR3 coding DNA: TGTGCCAGCAGTGTAGGGGCGAGCTCCTACAATGAGCAGTTCTTC. This sequence encodes CASSVGASSYNEQFF.

The V call is TRBV20-1, the J call TRBJ1-1; D is perhaps TRBD1 (5 bases). The CDR3 sequence is 15 residues long. The V and J ends lost 0 bases and 3 bases respectively, with 14 bases between them. CDR1 DFQATT and CDR2 SNEGSKA come from the germline V gene (reference sequence). The CDR3 coding sequence is TGCAGTGCTAGAGAAACCGGGGGTTGGTACACTGAAGCTTTCTTT. Translating it yields CSARETGGWYTEAFF.

V gene TRBV30 combines with J gene TRBJ1-1; D is ambiguous. From germline, CDR1 is GTSNPN and CDR2 SVGIG (reference sequence). The CDR3 is 12 residues long. V lost 3 bases, J lost 0 bases, and 5 bases lay in between. The CDR3 nucleotides are TGTGCCTGGAGCCAGGTGAACACTGAAGCTTTCTTT. Translated: CAWSQVNTEAFF.

This clonotype was counted a few times. This sequence joins TRBV6-2 or TRBV6-3 and TRBJ2-5; the D call may be TRBD1 or TRBD2 (6 bases each). The germline CDR1 and CDR2 sequences are MNHEY and SVGEGT. This CDR3 comprises 15 residues. The ends were cut back, 0 bases at V and 2 bases at J, with 10 bases in the middle. The chain's CDR3 is CASSYSQGTQETQYF. The CDR3 DNA follows: TGTGCCAGCAGTTACTCGCAGGGGACTCAAGAGACCCAGTACTTC.

The rearrangement uses TRBV29-1 and TRBJ1-2; no firm D call. Germline loops: CDR1 SQVTM, CDR2 ANQGSEA. V lost 5 bases to trimming and J lost 0 bases, with 13 bases between them. The CDR3 has 14 residues. The CDR3 region is CSVSDLLANYGYTF. As DNA, the CDR3 is TGCAGCGTTAGCGACCTATTAGCTAACTATGGCTACACCTTC.

The chain carries TRBV12-3 or TRBV12-4 and TRBJ2-7; D might be TRBD2 (7 bases). Trimming took off 6 bases at V and 4 bases at J, with 16 bases between the two ends. CDR3 size: 14 residues. This CDR3 is CASSKGGALYEQYF. The DNA for the CDR3 is TGTGCCAGCAGCAAAGGGGGGGCCCTGTACGAGCAGTACTTC.

This clonotype was seen a single time. The chain joins TRBV25-1 to TRBJ2-7, with unresolved D. Germline CDR1 and CDR2: MGHDK and SYGVNS. Deletions cut 2 bases from V and 1 base from J, with 15 bases between. CDR3 length equals 16 residues. The CDR3 DNA reads TGTGCCAGCAGTGAAGGATACGACGGACGGTCCTACGAGCAGTACTTC. Its protein is CASSEGYDGRSYEQYF.

The rearrangement links TRBV27 to TRBJ2-3; D might be TRBD1 (5 bases). The CDR3 has 13 amino acids. In germline, CDR1 is MNHEY, CDR2 SMNVEV (reference sequence). The V gene lost 6 bases and the J gene lost 7 bases, with 14 bases spanning the gap. Here the CDR3 DNA reads TGTGCCAGCAGCGAGGCAGGGTCTAATACGCAGTATTTT. Amino acids: CASSEAGSNTQYF.

The chain recombines TRBV6-5 with TRBJ1-4, with unresolved D. The germline V gene encodes CDR1 MNHEY and CDR2 SVGAGI. The length of the CDR3 is 14 residues. V lost 8 bases and J lost 1, with 11 bases in between. The CDR3 region has the DNA TGTGCCAGCGCCGATCGACTAACTAATGAAAAACTGTTTTTT. Translating gives CASADRLTNEKLFF.

The CDR3 loop is CSARDHSGVNTGELFF. CDR3 nucleotides: TGCAGTGCTAGAGATCATAGCGGGGTCAACACCGGGGAGCTGTTTTTT. The V and J genes are TRBV20-1 and TRBJ2-2; 8 bases match TRBD2. V shed 0 bases and J 2 bases; nucleotides not matched to a gene: 5. This CDR3 is built from 16 residues. CDR1 and CDR2 (germline): DFQATT, SNEGSKA (reference sequence).

The V gene is TRBV10-2, the J gene TRBJ2-7; D tentatively fits TRBD1 or TRBD2 (6 bases each). Germline CDR1 and CDR2: WSHSY and SAAADI. Trimming stripped 7 bases from V and 3 bases from J, with 13 bases between. The length of the CDR3 is 13 residues. CDR3 sequence reads: CASKLGGGYEQYF. CDR3 sequence (DNA): TGCGCCAGCAAACTAGGAGGGGGCTACGAGCAGTACTTC.

The CDR3 DNA follows: TGTGCCAGCAGTGATTGGTCCCTTAATTACAATGAGCAGTTCTTC. It yields the protein CASSDWSLNYNEQFF. The chain couples TRBV6-1 to TRBJ2-1; no reliable D call. Per germline, CDR1 MNHNS and CDR2 SASEGT. Deletions cut 3 bases from V and 4 bases from J, with 13 bases between. This CDR3 spans 15 amino acids.